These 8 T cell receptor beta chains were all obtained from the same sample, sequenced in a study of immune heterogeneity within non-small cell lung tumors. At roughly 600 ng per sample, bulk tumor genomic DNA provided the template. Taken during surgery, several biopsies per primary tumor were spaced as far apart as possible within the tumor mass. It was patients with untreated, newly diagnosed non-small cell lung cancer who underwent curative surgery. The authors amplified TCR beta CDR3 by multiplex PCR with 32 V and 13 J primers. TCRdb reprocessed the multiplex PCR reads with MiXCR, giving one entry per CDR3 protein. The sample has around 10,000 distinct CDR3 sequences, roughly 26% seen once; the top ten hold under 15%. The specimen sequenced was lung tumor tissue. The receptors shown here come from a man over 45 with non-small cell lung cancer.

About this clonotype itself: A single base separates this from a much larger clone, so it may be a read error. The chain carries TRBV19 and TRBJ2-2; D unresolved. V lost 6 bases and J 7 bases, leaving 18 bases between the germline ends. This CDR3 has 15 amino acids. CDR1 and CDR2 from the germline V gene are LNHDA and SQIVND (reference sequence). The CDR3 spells CASSAGPVSGGELFF. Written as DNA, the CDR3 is TGTGCCAGTAGCGCCGGACCGGTTTCAGGCGGGGAGCTGTTTTTT.

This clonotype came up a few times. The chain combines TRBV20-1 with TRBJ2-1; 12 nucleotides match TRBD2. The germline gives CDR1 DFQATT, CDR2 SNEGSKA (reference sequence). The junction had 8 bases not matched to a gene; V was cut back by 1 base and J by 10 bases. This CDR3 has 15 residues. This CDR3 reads CSARGQWGTSGEQFF. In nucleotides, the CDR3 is TGCAGTGCTAGAGGTCAGTGGGGGACTAGCGGGGAGCAGTTCTTC.

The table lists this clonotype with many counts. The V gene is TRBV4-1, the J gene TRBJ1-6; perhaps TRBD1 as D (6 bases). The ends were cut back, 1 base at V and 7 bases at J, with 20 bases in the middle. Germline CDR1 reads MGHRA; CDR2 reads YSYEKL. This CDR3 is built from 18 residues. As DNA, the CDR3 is TGCGCCAGCAGCCAAGTTTCACAGGGCTCACCCACAAATTCACCCCTCCACTTT. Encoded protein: CASSQVSQGSPTNSPLHF.

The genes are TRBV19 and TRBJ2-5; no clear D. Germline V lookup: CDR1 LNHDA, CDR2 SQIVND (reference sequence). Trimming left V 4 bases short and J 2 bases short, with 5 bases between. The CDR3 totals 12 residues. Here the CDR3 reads CASSRRQETQYF. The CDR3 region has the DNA TGTGCCAGTAGTAGGCGGCAAGAGACCCAGTACTTC. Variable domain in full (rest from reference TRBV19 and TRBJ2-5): DGGITQSPKYLFRKEGQNVTLSCEQNLNHDAMYWYRQDPGQGLRLIYYSQIVNDFQKGDIAEGYSVSREKKESFPLTVTSAQKNPTAFYLCASSRRQETQYFGPGTRLLVL.

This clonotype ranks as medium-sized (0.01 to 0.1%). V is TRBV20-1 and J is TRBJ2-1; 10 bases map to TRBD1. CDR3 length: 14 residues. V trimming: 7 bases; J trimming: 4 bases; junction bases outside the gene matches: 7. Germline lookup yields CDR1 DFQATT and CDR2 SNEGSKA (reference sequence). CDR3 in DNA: TGCAGTGGCGGGACAGGGGAAGGATACAATGAGCAGTTCTTC. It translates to CSGGTGEGYNEQFF.

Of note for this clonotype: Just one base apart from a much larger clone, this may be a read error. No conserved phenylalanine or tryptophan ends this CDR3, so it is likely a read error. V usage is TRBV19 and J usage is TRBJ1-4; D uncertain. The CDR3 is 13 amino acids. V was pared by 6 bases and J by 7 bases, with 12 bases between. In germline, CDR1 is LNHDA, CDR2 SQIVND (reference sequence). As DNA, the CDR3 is TGTGCCAGTAGACAAATCGCGGGTGAAAAACTGTTTTCT. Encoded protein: CASRQIAGEKLFS.

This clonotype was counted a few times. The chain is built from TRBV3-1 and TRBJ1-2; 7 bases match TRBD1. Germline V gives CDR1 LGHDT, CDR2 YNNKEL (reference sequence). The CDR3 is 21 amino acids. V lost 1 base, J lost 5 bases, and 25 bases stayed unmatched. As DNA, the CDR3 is TGTGCCAGCAGCCAAGGGTCCTTCCCAACCCGACCGACAGGGTCAGGATATGGCTACACCTTC. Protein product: CASSQGSFPTRPTGSGYGYTF. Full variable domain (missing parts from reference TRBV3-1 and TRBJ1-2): DTAVSQTPKYLVTQMGNDKSIKCEQNLGHDTMYWYKQDSKKFLKIMFSYNNKELIINETVPNRFSPKSPDKAHLNLHINSLELGDSAVYFCASSQGSFPTRPTGSGYGYTFGSGTRLTVV.

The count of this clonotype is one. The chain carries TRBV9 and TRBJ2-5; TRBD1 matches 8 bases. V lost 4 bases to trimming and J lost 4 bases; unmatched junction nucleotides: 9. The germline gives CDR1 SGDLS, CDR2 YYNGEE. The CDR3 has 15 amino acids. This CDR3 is CASSTTVTGVETQYF. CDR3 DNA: TGTGCCAGCAGCACAACCGTGACAGGGGTAGAGACCCAGTACTTC.